This passage covers 28 T cell receptor beta chains from one sample sequenced in a study of regulatory T cells in long-lasting Graves disease (dated by TCRdb to the early 2020s). Library preparation was by multiplex PCR. Instrument on record: Illumina HiSeq 4000. TCR beta libraries were built with iRepertoire HTBI primers and Arm-PCR amplification of CDR3 regions. TCRdb took the public reads, trimmed them with fastp at Q25, ran MiXCR for clone calling and kept in-frame beta chains. Rows merge per CDR3 protein into single entries with the most common DNA and genes. This sample comprises around 470,000 distinct CDR3 sequences, around 13% of them detected only once. The top ten clonotypes cover around a sixth of the sample. Explained via the paper, the time point label denotes: newly diagnosed GD, antithyroid drugs for less than 3 months. For both TCR sequencing and RNA sequencing, RNA was extracted from PBMCs in TRIzol.

These data also formed part of another study, on T cells in Graves' hyperthyroidism and ophthalmopathy.

The sequencing used peripheral blood mononuclear cells (PBMCs), collected at new diagnosis, from a patient treated with antithyroid drugs. These receptors came from a woman in her fifties or sixties with Graves disease. Donor details come from another sample of the same person, matched by shared clones.

This clonotype was detected a few times. A much larger clone is a single base away; this may be a read error. The chain joins TRBV12-3 or TRBV12-4 to TRBJ1-5; D is possibly TRBD1 (5 bases). This CDR3 has 15 residues. V was trimmed by 4 bases and J by 0 bases, leaving 10 bases between them. The CDR3 nucleotides are TGTGCCAGCAGTTGGGACGTCGGTAGCAATCAGCCCCAGCATTTT. It specifies CASSWDVGSNQPQHF.

Notes on this clonotype: It is likely a read error, because the conserved phenylalanine at the end of the CDR3 is missing. The V gene is TRBV30, the J gene TRBJ2-5; 8 bases fit TRBD2. Looked up from germline, CDR1 is GTSNPN and CDR2 is SVGIG (reference sequence). This CDR3 contains 20 residues. The ends lost 3 bases at V and 5 bases at J; junction bases unmatched: 26. CDR3 residues: CAWRQGAGVSLSRPIETQYS. The CDR3 DNA reads TGTGCCTGGAGACAGGGAGCGGGAGTTAGCCTTTCCAGACCGATTGAGACCCAGTACTCC.

There are many counts of this clonotype. The chain has TRBV28 and TRBJ2-1; D remains unclear. Germline V lookup: CDR1 MDHEN, CDR2 SYDVKM. The CDR3 length is 14 residues. The V end was cut by 6 bases, the J end by 0 bases, with 9 bases between. CDR3 DNA sequence: TGTGCCAGCAGCCCGCTAAGCTCCTACAATGAGCAGTTCTTC. It codes for CASSPLSSYNEQFF.

There are many counts of this clonotype. V gene TRBV6-1 combines with J gene TRBJ2-1; 10 bases fit TRBD1. J gave up 4 bases and V 8 bases, and 8 bases lay outside the gene matches. This CDR3 has 15 amino acids. Germline lookup yields CDR1 MNHNS and CDR2 SASEGT. CDR3 protein: CASGDRDRGYNEQFF. CDR3 bases: TGTGCCAGCGGGGACCGGGACAGGGGTTACAATGAGCAGTTCTTC.

This clonotype was counted many times. V is TRBV3-1 and J is TRBJ2-3, with D possibly being TRBD2 (5 bases). The CDR3 spans 13 residues. The germline gives CDR1 LGHDT, CDR2 YNNKEL (reference sequence). V was cut by 8 bases and J by 3 bases, with 12 bases left in between. The CDR3 sequence is CASSPPGTDTQYF. CDR3 nucleotides: TGTGCCAGCTCACCACCGGGGACAGATACGCAGTATTTT.

This clonotype appeared many times. The chain recombines TRBV12-5 with TRBJ1-1; 7 nucleotides line up with TRBD1. The V and J ends lost 5 bases and 6 bases, in that order; junction bases with no gene match: 9. The CDR3 runs to 14 residues. Germline lookup yields CDR1 LGHNT and CDR2 FRNRAP. The CDR3: CASGIGQEIAEAFF. The CDR3 nucleotides read TGTGCTAGTGGTATCGGACAGGAGATCGCTGAAGCTTTCTTT.

This clonotype was counted at least ten times. V usage is TRBV28 and J usage is TRBJ1-4, with unresolved D. There are 11 residues in the CDR3. The germline CDR1 and CDR2 sequences are MDHEN and SYDVKM. Written as DNA, the CDR3 is TGTGGGGTGGCGGTCGGTGAAAAACTGTTTTTT. Translation: CGVAVGEKLFF.

This chain connects TRBV18 to TRBJ2-3; no firm D call. Germline-derived CDR1 and CDR2 are KGHSH and LQKENI. Trimming pared 3 bases from V and 5 bases from J, leaving 9 bases between. The CDR3 is 13 residues long. The chain's CDR3 is CASSPGIEDTQYF. CDR3 DNA sequence: TGTGCCAGCTCACCGGGGATTGAAGATACGCAGTATTTT.

A note on this clonotype: A much larger clone lies one base from this, so it may be a read error. The CDR3 does not close with the conserved phenylalanine or tryptophan, likely indicating a read error. CDR3 sequence reads: CASRPRGSSYEQYL. The CDR3 coding sequence is TGTGCCAGCAGGCCCAGGGGGAGCTCCTACGAGCAGTACCTC. This rearrangement joins TRBV12-3 or TRBV12-4 to TRBJ2-7, with TRBD1 identical over 7 bases. CDR3 length: 14 amino acids. The V gene end was trimmed by 6 bases and the J gene end by 0 bases; junction bases not matched to a gene: 5.

This clonotype was seen ten or more times. CDR3 DNA sequence: TGTGCCAGCAGCCGCGACAGGGGAGGAGATACGCAGTATTTT. Encoded protein: CASSRDRGGDTQYF. V is TRBV7-3 and J is TRBJ2-3, with 8 bases identical to TRBD1. Germline assignment: CDR1 SGHTA and CDR2 FQGTGA. The length of the CDR3 is 14 residues. V was clipped by 5 bases and J by 5 bases; unmatched bases: 6.

This clonotype was observed many times. The chain couples TRBV28 to TRBJ2-5, with 8 bases fitting TRBD1. The CDR3 spans 15 residues. The junction had 13 bases not matched to a gene; V was cut back by 8 bases and J by 5 bases. In germline, CDR1 is MDHEN, CDR2 SYDVKM. CDR3 protein: CASSTGTGLVETQYF. The CDR3 bases are TGTGCCAGCTCCACCGGGACAGGCCTGGTGGAGACCCAGTACTTC.

In its sample, this clonotype was seen a few times. The V and J genes are TRBV24-1 and TRBJ2-2; a weak D match, TRBD1 (6 bases). The ends were cut back, 4 bases at V and 6 bases at J, with 14 bases in the middle. The CDR3 sequence is 15 residues long. Germline V gene lookup returns CDR1 KGHDR and CDR2 SFDVKD. As DNA, the CDR3 is TGTGCCACCAGTGACTTAAACAGGGCCGCCGGGGAGCTGTTTTTT. This gives the protein CATSDLNRAAGELFF.

There are a few counts of this clonotype. The rearrangement uses TRBV10-3 and TRBJ1-6; no reliable D call. The V end was cut by 4 bases, the J end by 5 bases, with 9 bases between. The CDR3 consists of 14 residues. Germline V lookup: CDR1 ENHRY, CDR2 SYGVKD. CDR3 DNA: TGTGCCATCAGTGGAGGACCGGATAATTCACCCCTCCACTTT. Its protein product is CAISGGPDNSPLHF.

This clonotype was seen repeatedly, ten times or more. The chain links TRBV12-3 or TRBV12-4 to TRBJ1-1; D uncertain. V lost 3 bases and J lost 8, with 16 bases in between. The CDR3 loop spans 14 amino acids. CDR3 loop: CASSLHLGSVEAFF. CDR3 nucleotides: TGTGCCAGCAGTTTGCATCTGGGGAGTGTAGAAGCTTTCTTT.

This clonotype was recorded a few times. The V and J genes are TRBV5-4 and TRBJ2-7; D possibly corresponds to TRBD1 (7 bases). CDR3 size: 15 residues. Germline V gives CDR1 SGHNT, CDR2 YYREEE (reference sequence). Trimming stripped 4 bases from V and 3 bases from J, with 17 bases between. The CDR3 nucleotides read TGTGCCAGCAGCCCAGGGGGGCTCGGCGGCTACGAGCAGTACTTC. It yields the protein CASSPGGLGGYEQYF.

This clonotype was counted at least ten times. The chain links TRBV10-3 to TRBJ2-2; 9 bases align to TRBD1. V dropped 5 bases and J dropped 0; count of bases not matched to a gene: 1. The CDR3 is 15 residues long. Germline values: CDR1 ENHRY, CDR2 SYGVKD. The CDR3 is CAISRQGANTGELFF. The CDR3, as DNA: TGTGCCATCAGTAGACAGGGGGCGAACACCGGGGAGCTGTTTTTT.

This clonotype appeared many times. V gene TRBV12-3 or TRBV12-4 combines with J gene TRBJ1-6; maybe TRBD1 (5 bases). CDR3 size: 17 residues. Trimming left V 5 bases short and J 0 bases short, with 14 bases between. The CDR3 is CASSPPPGISYNSPLHF. CDR3 DNA: TGTGCCAGCAGTCCTCCCCCAGGGATCTCCTATAATTCACCCCTCCACTTT.

The chain employs TRBV19 and TRBJ2-7; no clear D. Germline values: CDR1 LNHDA, CDR2 SQIVND (reference sequence). Between the trimmed V and J ends, which lost 4 bases and 3 bases, there was a span of 16 bases. The CDR3 length is 15 residues. CDR3 bases: TGTGCCAGTAGTAACCCTACATCCCCCTACTACGAGCAGTACTTC. Translation: CASSNPTSPYYEQYF.

This clonotype was seen a handful of times. The chain has TRBV29-1 and TRBJ2-1; D unclear. V was pared by 7 bases and J by 0 bases, with 16 bases between. This CDR3 spans 15 amino acids. From germline, CDR1 is SQVTM and CDR2 ANQGSEA. The CDR3 nucleotides read TGCAGCGCAACATTTCTAGATCGCTCCTACAATGAGCAGTTCTTC. Translated, it gives CSATFLDRSYNEQFF.

This clonotype was observed many times. The V call is TRBV6-2 or TRBV6-3, the J call TRBJ2-7, with D possibly matching TRBD1 (6 bases). The germline CDR1 and CDR2 sequences are MNHEY and SVGEGT. The V end lost 0 bases, the J end lost 2 bases, and 14 bases lay between the germline ends. The CDR3 has 16 amino acids. Written as DNA, the CDR3 is TGTGCCAGCAGTTACTCGGGGGCAGGTAATACCTACGAGCAGTACTTC. It is translated as CASSYSGAGNTYEQYF.

Ten or more counts support this clonotype. The gene calls are TRBV28 and TRBJ1-5, with D maybe TRBD1 (5 bases). The CDR3 runs to 14 residues. V shed 6 bases and J shed 6 bases, with 15 bases lying between them. The germline gives CDR1 MDHEN, CDR2 SYDVKM. Written as DNA, the CDR3 is TGTGCCAGCAGGACCGGACCTGGGGGTCAGCCCCAGCATTTT. Translating it yields CASRTGPGGQPQHF.

This clonotype was seen many times. The gene calls are TRBV7-9 and TRBJ2-1; the match to TRBD2 covers 7 bases. The CDR3 extends over 17 amino acids. The germline V gene has CDR1 SEHNR and CDR2 FQNEAQ (reference sequence). V trimming: 1 base; J trimming: 4 bases; junction bases outside the gene matches: 10. CDR3 nucleotide sequence: TGTGCCAGCAGCTTAGGGTCTAGCGGCCTGGCTTACAATGAGCAGTTCTTC. Amino acids: CASSLGSSGLAYNEQFF.

This clonotype was picked up a small number of times. The CDR3 nucleotides read TGTGCCAGCAGCTTAGTACTAGCGGGAGCCGAGCAGTATTTT. Its translation is CASSLVLAGAEQYF. V is TRBV7-3 and J is TRBJ2-3, with TRBD2 matching over 11 bases. This CDR3 is 14 amino acids long. Germline V lookup: CDR1 SGHTA, CDR2 FQGTGA. V trimming: 2 bases; J trimming: 11 bases; junction bases outside the gene matches: 6.

This clonotype was detected only a few times. It may be a read error: a sequence one base away is much more abundant. V gene TRBV7-3 combines with J gene TRBJ2-2; D remains ambiguous. There are 14 residues in the CDR3. Looked up from germline, CDR1 is SGHTA and CDR2 is FQGTGA. V was shortened by 1 base and J by 1 base, with 4 bases between the two germline ends. The CDR3 sequence: CASSLMENTGELFF. Written as DNA, the CDR3 is TGTGCCAGCAGCTTAATGGAGAACACCGGGGAGCTGTTTTTT.

V and J are TRBV6-2 or TRBV6-3 and TRBJ2-3, with TRBD2 identical over 7 bases. Germline-derived CDR1 and CDR2 are MNHEY and SVGEGT. This CDR3 comprises 16 residues. V shed 2 bases and J 3 bases; nucleotides not matched to a gene: 8. The CDR3 sequence is CASSYRAGERTDTQYF. Here the CDR3 DNA reads TGTGCCAGCAGTTACCGTGCGGGAGAGAGAACAGATACGCAGTATTTT.

Many counts were recorded for this clonotype. The genes are TRBV18 and TRBJ2-7; 11 nucleotides agree with TRBD2. V dropped 8 bases and J dropped 3; count of bases not matched to a gene: 9. CDR3 length: 15 residues. The germline V gene encodes CDR1 KGHSH and CDR2 LQKENI. In DNA form, the CDR3 reads TGTGCCAGCAGCCCGGGGACTAGCGGTAGCTACGAGCAGTACTTC. It codes for CASSPGTSGSYEQYF.

This clonotype was seen a handful of times. The chain joins TRBV5-4 to TRBJ2-7, with 8 bases matching TRBD1. CDR1 is SGHNT, CDR2 YYREEE, per germline (reference sequence). The CDR3 is 16 amino acids. The V and J ends lost 6 bases and 4 bases, in that order; junction bases with no gene match: 15. CDR3: CASNFGGGTGRYEQYF. In DNA, the CDR3 is TGTGCCAGCAACTTCGGGGGTGGGACAGGACGATACGAGCAGTACTTC.

Details on this clonotype: One end of the junction fails to match germline, which may point to a read error. This chain connects TRBV5-1 to TRBJ1-1; D uncertain. CDR1 is SGHRS and CDR2 is YFSETQ in the germline V gene. The CDR3 spans 14 residues. The CDR3 nucleotides are TGCTCCAGCAGCTTGGACCCCGAGAACACTGAAGGTTTCTTT. Residues: CSSSLDPENTEGFF.